This T cell receptor (beta chain) was sequenced in a study of cytomegalovirus exposure and HLA in healthy donors. About the research overall: From HLA-typed donors, an early data release held around 80 million unique TCRs.

Note on this clone: Its target is not known.

CDR3 length equals 13 residues. J was trimmed by 3 bases and V by 2 bases; bases with no gene match: 4. The V gene's germline CDR1 is GTSNPN and CDR2 SVGIG (reference sequence). Whole-study findings and limits: Some segments of the V type, notably TRBV6-2 and TRBV6-3, were excluded as indistinguishable. Most TCR sequences were rare, but some public TCRs occurred in many donors.

The PCR contained 60 Vbeta and 13 Jbeta primers. Per the authors' pipeline: In a later analysis, of 80 million to 90 million unique beta chains, 9 million to 11 million appeared in at least two donors. Sequenced by immunoSEQ multiplex PCR; TCRdb stores in-frame clones only, minus some. V and J calls and clone size are those listed in that table; D and trimming were worked out from the DNA. The sample lists some 40,000 clones, 68% occurring once. V usage is TRBV30 and J usage is TRBJ2-7; 7 bases match TRBD2. This receptor was taken from a middle-aged man in good health and CMV-seronegative. Sequenced material: PBMCs. The CDR3 is CAWSSSGGYEQYF. As DNA, the CDR3 is TGTGCCTGGAGTAGCTCGGGGGGCTACGAGCAGTACTTC. Looking up the rest from reference TRBV30 and TRBJ2-7 gives the full variable domain: SQTIHQWPATLVQPVGSPLSLECTVEGTSNPNLYWYRQAAGRGLQLLFYSVGIGQISSEVPQNLSASRPQDRQFILSSKKLLLSDSGFYLCAWSSSGGYEQYFGPGTRLTVT.